This TCR beta chain originates from a study of cytomegalovirus exposure and HLA in healthy donors. This table comes from immunoSEQ multiplex PCR, and its TCRdb copy is limited to in-frame clones, with some not included. The table includes fewer than 150,000 clones, around 88% detected once. Overall study results and limits: Altogether, some 170 TCR beta chains were recorded as cytomegalovirus-associated.

Worth noting for this clone: Its antigen is not known. Its ends do not fully match the called genes, so a read error is possible.

The CDR3 is 15 residues long. Germline V lookup: CDR1 SSHAT, CDR2 FNYEAQ (reference sequence). The TCR was taken from a woman between 18 and 30 years old in good health and CMV-seropositive. Input material: PBMCs. The rearrangement joins TRBV7-7 to TRBJ2-1; TRBD2 matches at 9 bases. CDR3 DNA: TGTGCTAGCAGCTTAGGGGGACTAGCACGGAATGAGCAGTTCTTC. Its protein is CASSLGGLARNEQFF.